This T cell receptor (beta chain) was sequenced during a study of control samples from healthy donors and cancer patients. Unmatched junction bases numbered 9, after V lost 4 bases and J lost 7 bases. This CDR3 is 15 amino acids long. Germline CDR1 reads MGHRA; CDR2 reads YSYEKL. This clone was detected only a few times. Produced via immunoSEQ multiplex PCR; TCRdb's table is partial and in-frame only. The sample has 70,000 to 95,000 clones, more than 75% seen once. This TCR was sampled from a man in his forties or fifties in good health. Sequenced input: blood. The chain uses TRBV4-1 and TRBJ2-7; 11 bases align to TRBD2. Written as DNA, the CDR3 is TGCGCCAGCAGCCCCCAACTAGCGGGAGATGGAGAGCAGTACTTC. As protein: CASSPQLAGDGEQYF.